This TCR beta chain was profiled in a study of T cells after yellow fever vaccination (dated by TCRdb to the late 2010s). Background for the entire study: The SMART-Seq v4 Ultra Low Input RNA kit was used to prepare libraries from fractions with low cell numbers. Bulk TCR alpha and beta repertoires were sequenced longitudinally to track T-cell clones before and after primary and booster YFV17D yellow fever vaccination. Two healthy male donors, one aged 18 to 30 and one aged 30 to 40 years, made up the cohort. Blood samples were taken at several timepoints before and after primary and secondary immunization, and bulk PBMC replicates and cell subsets were isolated. General findings and caveats noted by the study authors: The secondary T-cell response was weaker than the primary response but faster, peaking on day 5 instead of day 15. Because only a couple of donors were included in the study, the extent to which the findings can be generalized is limited. A small share of clonotypes was detected in both CD4 and CD8 compartments, with the overlap likely arising from convergent recombination. FACS-sorted repertoires could contain abundant contaminating clonotypes from the bulk population, so computational filtering was required. After the booster, most clones that had expanded after primary vaccination were detected again (roughly 96% of CD4 and roughly 86% of CD8), suggesting broad maintenance of memory.

CDR1 KGHSH and CDR2 LQKENI were looked up in the germline V gene. Ends trimmed: V by 6 bases, J by 6 bases; bases unmatched to a gene: 3. Including the terminal cysteine and phenylalanine, the CDR3 comprises 12 residues. The CDR3 DNA has 36 bases and is translated from base 1. About this clonotype itself: Its recognized antigen is unknown. No much larger clone exists at a distance of one base, and base qualities are not known.

TCR cDNA was synthesized by 5'RACE template switching, which introduced a universal primer site and unique molecular identifiers. Priming of cDNA synthesis was performed from both the TCR alpha and TCR beta constant segments. Libraries were amplified in two PCR steps, with sample barcodes and sequencing adapters added in the second step. Sequencing of the libraries was done on either Illumina HiSeq 2500 (2x100 bp) or NovaSeq (2x150 bp). In the original analysis: MIGEC handled demultiplexing of reads and collapsing into UMI consensus sequences, while MiXCR performed V(D)J alignment. Using edgeR on replicate PBMC samples, clonotypes were called vaccine-responding if FDR was below 0.01 and the log2 fold change was above 5 up to day 15. Each bulk clonotype received a CD4 or CD8 identity based on whether the sequenced CD4 or CD8 repertoire contained that clonotype at higher abundance. The raw public reads went through TCRdb reprocessing: fastp at Q25, MiXCR clone calling, in-frame beta chains kept. Here each entry gathers all rows of one CDR3 protein and keeps the most common genes and DNA. The V and J calls were determined by TCRdb, not by the authors. Counted in this sample were about 330,000 distinct CDR3 sequences; 7% to 9% of them appeared once. The ten largest clones represent roughly 18% of the sample.

The treatment or condition label for this specimen denotes: live attenuated yellow fever vaccine strain. At each blood-draw timepoint, two biological replicates of bulk PBMCs were collected. PBMCs were isolated from peripheral blood using a standard Ficoll-Paque protocol. RNA was extracted with TriZol from bulk PBMCs, CD4 and CD8 fractions, and dextramer-positive and dextramer-negative fractions. The clonotype comes from a young man who received the YFV17D yellow fever vaccine. This chain joins TRBV18 to TRBJ2-7; TRBD1 lines up with 9 middle nucleotides. The material was PBMCs, obtained around 45 days after the first yellow fever vaccination. CDR3 loop: CASSYRGREQYF. The sequenced DNA is TGTGCCAGCTCCTACAGGGGGCGCGAGCAGTACTTC.